This record concerns one T cell receptor (beta chain) sequence. A single base separates this from a much larger clone, so it may be a read error. This likely comes from a read error, as the CDR3 has no conserved phenylalanine or tryptophan at its end. TCRdb independently ran MiXCR on the reads; one entry per CDR3 protein. The sample has approximately 7,000 distinct CDR3 sequences, 18% seen once. This sample stems from a study of liver allograft versus peripheral blood T cells. At the level of the study: Comparisons were made between T cell receptor repertoires found in transplanted livers and those circulating in recipients' peripheral blood.

Germline CDR1 and CDR2: PRHDT and FYEKMQ (reference sequence). CDR3 length: 15 residues. With V trimmed by 3 bases and J by 2 bases, 7 bases remained unmatched. The clonotype comes from a human patient who had a liver transplant. The T cells may come from the graft donor. The V and J genes are TRBV13 and TRBJ2-7, with 7 positions matching TRBD1. The CDR3: CASSFLRDSPYEQYC. In DNA form, the CDR3 reads TGTGCCAGCAGCTTTCTCCGGGACAGTCCCTACGAGCAGTACTGC.